This entry lists 11 T cell receptor beta chains sequenced from one sample in a study of cytomegalovirus exposure and HLA in healthy donors. Primers included in the PCR were 60 Vbeta and 13 Jbeta primers. Measured with immunoSEQ multiplex PCR; TCRdb has only the in-frame clones, and not every one. The sample yields roughly 180,000 clones, 70% to 80% seen once. The specimen was PBMCs. The source is a man aged 18 to 29 in good health and CMV-seronegative.

The chain links TRBV6-6 to TRBJ1-6; D may be TRBD1 (5 bases). V dropped 3 bases and J dropped 8 bases, with 8 bases sitting between them. The CDR3 extends over 13 amino acids. CDR1 is MNHNY and CDR2 is SVGAGI in the germline V gene (reference sequence). CDR3 region: CASSYGGDSPLHF. CDR3 DNA sequence: TGTGCCAGCAGTTATGGGGGGGATTCACCCCTCCACTTT.

The chain recombines TRBV11-3 with TRBJ2-2; D gene uncertain. CDR1 and CDR2 (germline): SGHNT, YENEEA. The CDR3 sequence is 14 residues long. V dropped 3 bases and J dropped 2 bases, with 7 bases sitting between them. For the CDR3, the DNA is TGTGCCAGCAGCTTCCGGGTCAACACCGGGGAGCTGTTTTTT. Translating it yields CASSFRVNTGELFF. Drawing the rest from reference TRBV11-3 and TRBJ2-2, the complete variable domain is EAGVVQSPRYKIIEKKQPVAFWCNPISGHNTLYWYLQNLGQGPELLIRYENEEAVDDSQLPKDRFSAERLKGVDSTLKIQPAELGDSAVYLCASSFRVNTGELFFGEGSRLTVL.

This clone was observed a few times. The V gene is TRBV14, the J gene TRBJ1-4; possibly TRBD1 for D (5 bases). CDR1 SGHDN and CDR2 FVKESK come from the germline V gene. This CDR3 has 14 amino acids. Deletions cut 0 bases from V and 10 bases from J, with 12 bases between. The chain's CDR3 is CASSQDPGRGKLFF. The CDR3 DNA follows: TGTGCCAGCAGCCAAGATCCAGGGCGGGGAAAACTGTTTTTT.

CDR3 amino acids: CASRAQVPYGYTF. DNA for the CDR3: TGTGCCAGCAGGGCTCAGGTACCCTATGGCTACACCTTC. The chain couples TRBV6-1 to TRBJ1-2, with unresolved D. V dropped 6 bases and J dropped 4 bases, with 12 bases sitting between them. The germline CDR1 and CDR2 sequences are MNHNS and SASEGT. The CDR3 loop spans 13 amino acids.

CDR3 DNA: TGTGCCAGTATCAGTACCTCTGGAAACACCATATATTTT. It specifies CASISTSGNTIYF. The chain has TRBV7-9 and TRBJ1-3; the D is unclear. CDR3 size: 13 residues. V lost 9 bases and J 0 bases, leaving 9 bases between the germline ends. Germline CDR1 SEHNR, CDR2 FQNEAQ (reference sequence).

The V call is TRBV5-8, the J call TRBJ2-4; TRBD2 might be the D (6 bases). V shed 2 bases and J shed 9 bases, with 15 bases lying between them. The germline V gene encodes CDR1 SGHTS and CDR2 YDEGEE. This CDR3 is 14 amino acids long. For the CDR3, the DNA is TGTGCCAGCAGCTTTGGGGGTCTGGGGGGCATTCAGTACTTC. Translated, it gives CASSFGGLGGIQYF.

V is TRBV9 and J is TRBJ2-7; 15 bases are a match to TRBD2. CDR1 and CDR2 (germline): SGDLS, YYNGEE. V lost 0 bases to trimming and J lost 4 bases; unmatched junction nucleotides: 2. CDR3 length equals 16 residues. In DNA, the CDR3 is TGTGCCAGCAGCGTAGGGACTAGCGGGGGGGTTTACGAGCAGTACTTC. It codes for CASSVGTSGGVYEQYF.

This clone was seen only a few times. This chain links TRBV6-1 with TRBJ2-3; D may be TRBD1 (6 bases). The CDR3 extends over 14 amino acids. Between the trimmed V and J ends, which lost 5 bases and 0 bases, there was a span of 9 bases. Germline V lookup: CDR1 MNHNS, CDR2 SASEGT. DNA for the CDR3: TGTGCCAGCAGTCTCCAGGGGAGCACAGATACGCAGTATTTT. Protein product: CASSLQGSTDTQYF.

The V and J genes are TRBV12-5 and TRBJ2-5, with D unresolved. This CDR3 comprises 15 residues. V lost 1 base to trimming and J lost 1 base, with 10 bases between them. The germline CDR1 and CDR2 sequences are LGHNT and FRNRAP. CDR3: CASGLGSASQETQYF. The DNA for the CDR3 is TGTGCTAGTGGTTTGGGCAGCGCGAGCCAAGAGACCCAGTACTTC.

The chain recombines TRBV5-1 with TRBJ2-5; 8 nucleotides match TRBD2. The CDR3 covers 15 residues. Per the germline V gene, CDR1 is SGHRS and CDR2 is YFSETQ. Unmatched junction bases numbered 7, after V lost 4 bases and J lost 2 bases. CDR3 nucleotides: TGCGCCAGCAGCCCCGGGGGGGGGAGTCAAGAGACCCAGTACTTC. As protein: CASSPGGGSQETQYF.

The CDR3 coding sequence is TGTGCCAGCAGCCGCAGACAGGGTCTTGGGTATGGCTACACCTTC. Amino acid sequence: CASSRRQGLGYGYTF. The chain links TRBV7-8 to TRBJ1-2, with TRBD1 matching 7 bases. V shed 5 bases, J shed 5 bases, and the junction held 11 bases outside the gene matches. This CDR3 is built from 15 residues. CDR1 and CDR2 (germline): SGHVS, FQNEAQ.